The clone carrying this TCR beta chain was detected once. The data were taken from a study of OX40 agonist ivuxolimab in advanced cancers. V shed 3 bases and J shed 2 bases, with 13 bases lying between them. Germline CDR1 and CDR2: MGHRA and YSYEKL. The CDR3 totals 15 residues. Generated by immunoSEQ multiplex PCR, the TCRdb table keeps only in-frame clones and is missing some. The sample records about 83,000 clones, 65% to 85% being singletons. V is TRBV4-1 and J is TRBJ2-5; D could derive from TRBD1 or TRBD2 (5 bases each). The sequence was collected from an adult with an advanced solid tumor such as melanoma, head and neck, liver or kidney cancer. The input for sequencing was CD4+ or CD8+ T cells sorted from blood, taken in a trial of the OX40 agonist ivuxolimab. The CDR3 DNA reads as TGCGCCAGCAGCCAGGATACGGGACGGCAAGAGACCCAGTACTTC. It codes for CASSQDTGRQETQYF.